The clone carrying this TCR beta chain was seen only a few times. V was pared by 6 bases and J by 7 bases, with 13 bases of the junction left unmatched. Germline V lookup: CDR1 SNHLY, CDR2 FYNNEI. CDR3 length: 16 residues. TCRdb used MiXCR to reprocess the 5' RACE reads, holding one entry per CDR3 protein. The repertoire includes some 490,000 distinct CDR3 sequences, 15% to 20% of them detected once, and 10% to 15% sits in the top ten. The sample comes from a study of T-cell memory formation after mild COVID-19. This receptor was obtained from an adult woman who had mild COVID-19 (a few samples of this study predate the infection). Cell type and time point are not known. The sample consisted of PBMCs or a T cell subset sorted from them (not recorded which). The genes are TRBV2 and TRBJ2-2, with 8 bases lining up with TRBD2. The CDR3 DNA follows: TGTGCCAGCAGCCTAACCCCGGGACTAGGTGGCGGGGAGCTGTTTTTT. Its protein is CASSLTPGLGGGELFF.